The 14 T cell receptor beta chains below were found in one sample sequenced in a study of blood T cell repertoires in COVID-19. Generated by immunoSEQ multiplex PCR, the TCRdb table keeps only in-frame clones and is missing some. The sample has approximately 320,000 clones, approximately 88% seen once. Sequenced material: PBMCs or T cells enriched from blood (not recorded which). These receptors all come from a woman aged 18-29 years who had recovered from COVID-19.

This clone occurred once. The chain combines TRBV3-1 (or the pseudogene TRBV3-2) with TRBJ2-1, with 7 bases that match TRBD1. The length of the CDR3 is 14 residues. J lost 5 bases, V lost 4 bases, and 5 bases had no gene match. From germline, CDR1 is LGHDT and CDR2 YNNKEL (reference sequence). The CDR3 nucleotides are TGTGCCAGCAGCCTCAAGGGGGCCCACAATGAGCAGTTCTTC. Encoded protein: CASSLKGAHNEQFF.

The chain is built from TRBV15 and TRBJ1-6; 7 bases map to TRBD1. The CDR3 covers 14 residues. The V and J ends lost 5 bases and 7 bases, in that order; junction bases with no gene match: 5. Germline CDR1 is LNHNV and CDR2 is YYDKDF (reference sequence). The CDR3 DNA reads TGTGCCACCAGCGAGGGGGCGCCGAATTCACCCCTCCACTTT. Its translation is CATSEGAPNSPLHF.

The rearrangement uses TRBV7-9 and TRBJ1-5; the match to TRBD1 covers 7 bases. There are 15 residues in the CDR3. After removal of 6 bases from V and 0 bases from J, the junction contained 5 bases not matched to a gene. Germline lookup yields CDR1 SEHNR and CDR2 FQNEAQ (reference sequence). CDR3 sequence: CASSSGGGSNQPQHF. In DNA, the CDR3 is TGTGCCAGCAGTTCAGGGGGAGGTAGCAATCAGCCCCAGCATTTT.

This chain connects TRBV30 to TRBJ1-1; D gene ambiguous. The CDR3 runs 12 residues. Trimming pared 4 bases from V and 2 bases from J, leaving 8 bases between. Germline CDR1 GTSNPN, CDR2 SVGIG (reference sequence). CDR3 in amino acids: CAWTTTNTEAFF. Here the CDR3 DNA reads TGTGCCTGGACAACGACTAACACTGAAGCTTTCTTT.

The rearrangement joins TRBV9 to TRBJ2-7; a weak D match, TRBD2 (6 bases). The V end was cut by 4 bases, the J end by 6 bases, with 23 bases between. The CDR3 totals 16 residues. The germline CDR1 and CDR2 sequences are SGDLS and YYNGEE. The CDR3 nucleotides read TGTGCCAGCAGCTTTGGCGGGAACCCCAATAGCGTCGAGCAGTACTTC. Residues: CASSFGGNPNSVEQYF.

The rearrangement links TRBV15 to TRBJ2-7; tentative D call: TRBD2 (5 bases). The CDR3 contains 14 residues. Germline lookup yields CDR1 LNHNV and CDR2 YYDKDF (reference sequence). Trimming removed 0 bases at V and 2 bases at J, with 8 bases between. In DNA, the CDR3 is TGTGCCACCAGCAGAGATCCCGGGGCCTACGAGCAGTACTTC. This sequence encodes CATSRDPGAYEQYF.

There are a few counts of this clone. J is TRBJ2-1 and V is TRBV2; D call uncertain. The germline CDR1 and CDR2 sequences are SNHLY and FYNNEI. The ends were cut back, 9 bases at V and 1 base at J, with 19 bases in the middle. The CDR3 has 16 residues. CDR3 nucleotide sequence: TGTGCCAGGGGCCACCTCGGAATCTTATCCTACAATGAGCAGTTCTTC. Its protein product is CARGHLGILSYNEQFF.

The gene calls are TRBV28 and TRBJ2-1; TRBD2 matches at 7 bases. V lost 7 bases, J lost 0 bases, and 9 bases stayed unmatched. CDR3 length equals 16 residues. From germline, CDR1 is MDHEN and CDR2 SYDVKM. CDR3 nucleotide sequence: TGTGCCAGCACCTCGGCGGGAGCTGACTCCTACAATGAGCAGTTCTTC. This gives the protein CASTSAGADSYNEQFF.

This rearrangement joins TRBV4-2 to TRBJ2-1, with 8 bases aligning to TRBD2. The CDR3 is 14 residues long. J gave up 9 bases and V 6 bases, and 10 bases lay outside the gene matches. Germline CDR1 reads LGHNA; CDR2 reads YNFKEQ. CDR3 residues: CASRSLSGKSEQFF. CDR3 bases: TGTGCCAGCAGGTCGCTTAGCGGGAAGAGTGAGCAGTTCTTC.

This rearrangement joins TRBV7-3 to TRBJ2-1; 8 positions match TRBD2. Germline lookup yields CDR1 SGHTA and CDR2 FQGTGA. The CDR3 is made up of 15 amino acids. J was trimmed by 4 bases and V by 5 bases; bases with no gene match: 7. CDR3 residues: CASSPLAGPYNEQFF. The CDR3 DNA is TGTGCCAGCAGCCCCCTAGCGGGTCCATACAATGAGCAGTTCTTC.

The chain combines TRBV7-3 with TRBJ1-1; a weak D match, TRBD1 (5 bases). Germline CDR1 reads SGHTA; CDR2 reads FQGTGA. Deletions cut 5 bases from V and 5 bases from J, with 18 bases between. The length of the CDR3 is 15 residues. The CDR3 region is CASSPHPDRKTEAFF. The CDR3 DNA reads TGTGCCAGCAGCCCCCACCCCGACAGAAAGACTGAAGCTTTCTTT.

The chain joins TRBV3-1 (or the pseudogene TRBV3-2) to TRBJ2-5, with 9 bases aligning to TRBD2. V lost 1 base, J lost 3 bases, and 3 bases stayed unmatched. This CDR3 region has 15 residues. Germline CDR1 and CDR2: LGHDT and YNNKEL (reference sequence). The CDR3 coding sequence is TGTGCCAGCAGCCAAGTAAGACTAGCGGAAGAGACCCAGTACTTC. It is translated as CASSQVRLAEETQYF.

The chain joins TRBV6-1 to TRBJ1-2; the D gene is possibly TRBD1 (5 bases). The V and J ends lost 2 bases and 8 bases respectively, with 18 bases between them. Germline loops: CDR1 MNHNS, CDR2 SASEGT. The CDR3 is 15 residues long. CDR3 DNA sequence: TGTGCCAGCAGTGAAATCGGGGGAGGGCGATACGGCTACACCTTC. It translates to CASSEIGGGRYGYTF.

The chain is built from TRBV15 and TRBJ1-2, with D maybe TRBD1 (5 bases). Per germline, CDR1 LNHNV and CDR2 YYDKDF (reference sequence). V shed 5 bases and J shed 4 bases, with 17 bases lying between them. This CDR3 has 15 amino acids. CDR3 sequence reads: CATSLGMGGTYGYTF. The CDR3 region has the DNA TGTGCCACCAGCCTTGGAATGGGGGGAACCTATGGCTACACCTTC.